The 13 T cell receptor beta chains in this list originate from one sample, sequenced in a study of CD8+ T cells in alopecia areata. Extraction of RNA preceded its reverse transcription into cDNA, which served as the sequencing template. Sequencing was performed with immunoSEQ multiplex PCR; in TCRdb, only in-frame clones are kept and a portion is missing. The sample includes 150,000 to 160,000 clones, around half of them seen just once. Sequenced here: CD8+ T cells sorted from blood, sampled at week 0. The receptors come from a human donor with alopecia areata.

CDR3 in amino acids: CASSVGGVAYEQYF. CDR3 nucleotides: TGTGCCAGCAGCGTAGGCGGGGTGGCATACGAGCAGTACTTC. The chain combines TRBV9 with TRBJ2-7; tentative D call: TRBD2 (6 bases). The CDR3 spans 14 residues. Between the trimmed V and J ends, which lost 0 bases and 4 bases, there was a span of 11 bases. CDR1 is SGDLS, CDR2 YYNGEE, per germline.

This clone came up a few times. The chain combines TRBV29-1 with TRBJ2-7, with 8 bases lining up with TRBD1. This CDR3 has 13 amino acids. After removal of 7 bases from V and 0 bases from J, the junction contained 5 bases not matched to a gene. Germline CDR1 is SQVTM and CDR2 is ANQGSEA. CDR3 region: CSGRDRNSYEQYF. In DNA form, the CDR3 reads TGCAGCGGGCGGGACAGGAACTCCTACGAGCAGTACTTC.

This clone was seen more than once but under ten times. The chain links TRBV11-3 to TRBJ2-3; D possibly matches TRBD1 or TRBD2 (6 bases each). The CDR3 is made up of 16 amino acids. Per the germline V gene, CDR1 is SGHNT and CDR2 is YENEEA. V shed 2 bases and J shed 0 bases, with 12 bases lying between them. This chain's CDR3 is CASSLSRGTSTDTQYF. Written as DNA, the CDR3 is TGTGCCAGCAGCTTATCAAGGGGGACTAGCACAGATACGCAGTATTTT.

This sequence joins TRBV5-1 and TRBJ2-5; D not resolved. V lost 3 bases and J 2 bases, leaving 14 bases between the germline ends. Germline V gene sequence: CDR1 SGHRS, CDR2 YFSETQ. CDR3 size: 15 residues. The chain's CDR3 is CASSSSRQIQETQYF. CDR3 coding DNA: TGCGCCAGCAGCTCCTCACGACAAATTCAAGAGACCCAGTACTTC.

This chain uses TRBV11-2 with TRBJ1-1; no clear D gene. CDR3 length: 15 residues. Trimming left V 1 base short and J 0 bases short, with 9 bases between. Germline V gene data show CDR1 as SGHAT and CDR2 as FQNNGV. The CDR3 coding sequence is TGTGCCAGCAGCTTAGTACAGACTTTGAACACTGAAGCTTTCTTT. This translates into CASSLVQTLNTEAFF.

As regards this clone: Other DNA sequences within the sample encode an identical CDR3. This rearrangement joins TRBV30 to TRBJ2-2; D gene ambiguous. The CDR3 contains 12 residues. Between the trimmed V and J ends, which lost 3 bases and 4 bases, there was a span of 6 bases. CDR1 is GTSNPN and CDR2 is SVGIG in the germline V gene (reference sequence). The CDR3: CAWSPGTGELFF. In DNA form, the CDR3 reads TGTGCCTGGAGCCCGGGCACCGGGGAGCTGTTTTTT.

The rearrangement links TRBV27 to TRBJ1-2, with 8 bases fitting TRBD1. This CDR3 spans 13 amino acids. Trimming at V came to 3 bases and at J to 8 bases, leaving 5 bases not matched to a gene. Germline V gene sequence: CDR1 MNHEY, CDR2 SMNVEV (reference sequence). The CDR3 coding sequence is TGTGCCAGCAGTTTTGACAGGGGCGGGGGCTACACCTTC. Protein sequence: CASSFDRGGGYTF.

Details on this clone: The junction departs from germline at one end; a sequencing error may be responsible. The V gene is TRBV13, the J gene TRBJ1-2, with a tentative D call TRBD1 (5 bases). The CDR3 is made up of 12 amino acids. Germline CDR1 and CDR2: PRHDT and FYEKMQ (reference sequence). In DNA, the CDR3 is TGTGCCAGCAGCCCCATCCGGGACGGCCGCTCCTTC. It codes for CASSPIRDGRSF. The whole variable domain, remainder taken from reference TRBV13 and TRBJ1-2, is AAGVIQSPRHLIKEKRETATLKCYPIPRHDTVYWYQQGPGQDPQFLISFYEKMQSDKGSIPDRFSAQQFSDYHSELNMSSLELGDSALYFCASSPIRDGRSFGSGTRLTVV.

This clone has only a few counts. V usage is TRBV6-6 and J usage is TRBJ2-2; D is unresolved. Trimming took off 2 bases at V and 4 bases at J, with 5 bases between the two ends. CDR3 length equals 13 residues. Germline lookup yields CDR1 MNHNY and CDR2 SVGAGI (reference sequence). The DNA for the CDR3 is TGTGCCAGCAGTTACACCGGCACCGGGGAGCTGTTTTTT. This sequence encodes CASSYTGTGELFF.

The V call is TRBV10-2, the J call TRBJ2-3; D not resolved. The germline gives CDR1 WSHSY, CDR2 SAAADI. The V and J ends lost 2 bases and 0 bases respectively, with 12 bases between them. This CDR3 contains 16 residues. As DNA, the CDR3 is TGCGCCAGCAGTGAGAGAGCTACCTCTAGCACAGATACGCAGTATTTT. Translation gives CASSERATSSTDTQYF.

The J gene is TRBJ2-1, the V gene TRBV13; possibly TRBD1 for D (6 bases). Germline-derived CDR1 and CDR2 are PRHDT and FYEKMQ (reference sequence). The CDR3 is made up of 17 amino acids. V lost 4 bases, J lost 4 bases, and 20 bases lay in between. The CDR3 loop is CASSYFLSGTNYNEQFF. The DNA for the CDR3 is TGTGCCAGCAGCTACTTTCTTTCCGGGACAAATTACAATGAGCAGTTCTTC. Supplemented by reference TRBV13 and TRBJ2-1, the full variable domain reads AAGVIQSPRHLIKEKRETATLKCYPIPRHDTVYWYQQGPGQDPQFLISFYEKMQSDKGSIPDRFSAQQFSDYHSELNMSSLELGDSALYFCASSYFLSGTNYNEQFFGPGTRLTVL.

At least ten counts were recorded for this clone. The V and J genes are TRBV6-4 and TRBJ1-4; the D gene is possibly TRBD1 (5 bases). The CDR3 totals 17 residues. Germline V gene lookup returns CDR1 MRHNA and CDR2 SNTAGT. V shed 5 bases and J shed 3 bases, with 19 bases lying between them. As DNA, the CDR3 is TGTGCCAGCAGTCCTAAGGAGGGGCGTCCGGCTAATGAAAAACTGTTTTTT. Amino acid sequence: CASSPKEGRPANEKLFF.

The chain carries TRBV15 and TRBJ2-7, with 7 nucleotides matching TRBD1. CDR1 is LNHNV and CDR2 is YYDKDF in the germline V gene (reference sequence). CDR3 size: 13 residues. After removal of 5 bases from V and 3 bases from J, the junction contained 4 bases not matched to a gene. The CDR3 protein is CATSPQGNYEQYF. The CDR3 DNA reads TGTGCCACCAGCCCACAGGGGAACTACGAGCAGTACTTC.